This TCR beta chain was documented in a study of control samples from healthy donors and cancer patients. V was shortened by 0 bases and J by 6 bases, with 11 bases between the two germline ends. CDR3 length: 14 residues. Germline CDR1 reads SGHRS; CDR2 reads YFSETQ. The assay was immunoSEQ multiplex PCR, and TCRdb's table has in-frame clones only and misses some. This sample has approximately 170,000 clones; about 93% occur once, and the top ten carry 0.68%. The rearrangement uses TRBV5-1 and TRBJ2-3; no reliable D call. Material: blood. This clonotype was obtained from a woman aged 30 to 39 in good health. The CDR3 loop reads CASSLEAAADTQYF. CDR3 DNA sequence: TGCGCCAGCAGCTTGGAAGCCGCTGCGGATACGCAGTATTTT.